The 21 T cell receptor beta chains below come from one sample, sequenced in a study of T-cell reconstitution after alpha-beta-depleted transplantation in children. A library of TCRbeta sequences, prepared with unique molecular identifiers, was generated. Via MiXCR, TCRdb re-called the PCR reads, giving one row per CDR3 protein. The sample records 450,000 to 600,000 distinct CDR3 sequences, approximately 30% being singletons. The sample in question was PBMCs from the stem cell graft donor, obtained from the stem cell graft. The source of these receptors is a human donor who donated a stem cell graft to a child with aplastic anemia.

This clonotype has only a few counts. The J gene is TRBJ1-1, the V gene TRBV29-1; D is unresolved. Germline-derived CDR1 and CDR2 are SQVTM and ANQGSEA. Between the trimmed V and J ends, which lost 6 bases and 2 bases, there was a span of 7 bases. The CDR3 loop spans 11 amino acids. The CDR3 nucleotides are TGCAGCGTGCACAGAAACACTGAAGCTTTCTTT. Translation: CSVHRNTEAFF.

In its sample, this clonotype was seen a few times. The chain employs TRBV6-1 and TRBJ2-3, with D perhaps matching TRBD1 (6 bases). The germline V gene encodes CDR1 MNHNS and CDR2 SASEGT. V was cut by 6 bases and J by 2 bases, with 12 bases left in between. This CDR3 is 14 amino acids long. CDR3 bases: TGTGCCAGCAGATGGACAGAATACACAGATACGCAGTATTTT. Translated: CASRWTEYTDTQYF.

The chain links TRBV6-2 or TRBV6-3 to TRBJ2-7, with 8 bases that match TRBD1. Germline loops: CDR1 MNHEY, CDR2 SVGEGT. The CDR3 runs to 15 residues. J was trimmed by 5 bases and V by 2 bases; bases with no gene match: 8. The CDR3 nucleotides are TGTGCCAGCAGTTACCTAATGACAGGGGAGCACGAGCAGTACTTC. It specifies CASSYLMTGEHEQYF.

The chain uses TRBV7-3 and TRBJ2-5, with D tentatively TRBD1 or TRBD2 (5 bases each). V gave up 5 bases and J gave up 2 bases, with 9 bases separating them. Per germline, CDR1 SGHTA and CDR2 FQGTGA. This CDR3 is built from 13 residues. The CDR3 loop reads CASSRDAQETQYF. CDR3 DNA: TGTGCCAGCAGCCGGGACGCACAAGAGACCCAGTACTTC.

This clonotype appeared a single time. The chain couples TRBV6-1 to TRBJ1-5; tentative D call: TRBD1 (5 bases). This CDR3 region has 14 residues. Germline V CDR1 and CDR2: MNHNS, SASEGT. Trimming took 6 bases from V and 3 from J, leaving 12 bases between them. The CDR3 is CASRETATNQPQHF. The CDR3 bases are TGTGCCAGCAGGGAGACAGCGACCAATCAGCCCCAGCATTTT.

V usage is TRBV12-3 or TRBV12-4 and J usage is TRBJ1-1; tentatively, D is TRBD1 (5 bases). CDR3 length: 14 amino acids. V was trimmed by 6 bases and J by 6 bases, leaving 17 bases between them. The CDR3 sequence: CASSPGLPSPEAFF. In DNA form, the CDR3 reads TGTGCCAGCAGCCCGGGGCTCCCGAGTCCTGAAGCTTTCTTT.

This clonotype was picked up a small number of times. This chain joins TRBV6-5 and TRBJ2-3; D perhaps matches TRBD1 (5 bases). Judging by the DNA end, TRBJ1-5 fits better; the J call may be wrong. Per the germline V gene, CDR1 is MNHEY and CDR2 is SVGAGI. The CDR3 spans 18 residues. The CDR3 region is CASSYSTAPGTVTDTQHF. CDR3 DNA: TGTGCCAGCAGTTACTCGACAGCCCCTGGGACGGTAACAGATACGCAGCATTTT.

This clonotype showed up many times. The chain carries TRBV6-5 and TRBJ2-7; either TRBD1 or TRBD2 may fit D (6 bases each). Germline V gives CDR1 MNHEY, CDR2 SVGAGI. This CDR3 has 14 amino acids. Trimming shortened V by 4 bases and J by 1 base, and 11 bases separated the two germline ends. The CDR3: CASSFEGGSYEQYF. CDR3 coding DNA: TGTGCCAGCAGTTTCGAGGGGGGTTCCTACGAGCAGTACTTC.

The chain has TRBV19 and TRBJ1-1; D is unresolved. The V gene lost 3 bases and the J gene lost 5 bases, with 13 bases spanning the gap. The length of the CDR3 is 14 residues. Germline lookup yields CDR1 LNHDA and CDR2 SQIVND (reference sequence). The CDR3 spells CASSIDSRLTEAFF. As DNA, the CDR3 is TGTGCCAGTAGTATTGACTCGCGGTTGACTGAAGCTTTCTTT.

This clonotype was observed a few times. V is TRBV19 and J is TRBJ1-5, with no clear D. From germline, CDR1 is LNHDA and CDR2 SQIVND (reference sequence). The CDR3 is made up of 13 amino acids. V was shortened by 4 bases and J by 7 bases, with 11 bases between the two germline ends. The DNA of the CDR3 is TGTGCCAGTAGTACCCCTTTGGGGCAGCCCCAGCATTTT. This gives the protein CASSTPLGQPQHF.

The V gene is TRBV13, the J gene TRBJ2-5; 10 bases fit TRBD2. Germline V gives CDR1 PRHDT, CDR2 FYEKMQ (reference sequence). V lost 5 bases, J lost 4 bases, and 10 bases stayed unmatched. The length of the CDR3 is 16 residues. The CDR3 DNA follows: TGTGCCAGCAGCGTTCTAGCGGGAGACGGTCGAGAGACCCAGTACTTC. It codes for CASSVLAGDGRETQYF.

V usage is TRBV20-1 and J usage is TRBJ2-5; D not resolved. V shed 3 bases and J shed 5 bases, with 7 bases lying between them. The CDR3 runs to 11 residues. Per germline, CDR1 DFQATT and CDR2 SNEGSKA (reference sequence). The DNA of the CDR3 is TGCAGTGCTAGTAGAAGGGAGACCCAGTACTTC. The encoded protein is CSASRRETQYF.

This clonotype was counted between two and nine times. V and J are TRBV20-1 and TRBJ2-3; D could derive from TRBD1 or TRBD2 (5 bases each). The CDR3 length is 15 residues. The V end lost 2 bases, the J end lost 2 bases, and 14 bases lay between the germline ends. Looked up from germline, CDR1 is DFQATT and CDR2 is SNEGSKA (reference sequence). This chain's CDR3 is CSARQSGGSTDTQYF. CDR3 bases: TGCAGTGCTAGACAGTCTGGGGGTTCCACAGATACGCAGTATTTT.

The rearrangement joins TRBV6-5 to TRBJ1-4; D is perhaps TRBD1 (5 bases). The V gene's germline CDR1 is MNHEY and CDR2 SVGAGI. Trimming removed 0 bases at V and 8 bases at J, with 19 bases between. The CDR3 covers 17 residues. CDR3 DNA sequence: TGTGCCAGCAGTTACTCGCGCGGAGGGGAGGGTGGCGAAAAACTGTTTTTT. This encodes CASSYSRGGEGGEKLFF.

V and J are TRBV12-3 or TRBV12-4 and TRBJ2-5, with a weak D call TRBD2 (6 bases). Trimming removed 5 bases from V and 7 bases from J, with 14 bases in between. This CDR3 has 13 amino acids. Here the CDR3 reads CASSGRQRATQYF. CDR3 in DNA: TGTGCCAGCAGTGGGAGGCAGAGAGCGACCCAGTACTTC.

V and J are TRBV7-9 and TRBJ1-5, with TRBD1 matching over 7 bases. V lost 5 bases to trimming and J lost 7 bases; unmatched junction nucleotides: 8. CDR3 size: 14 residues. Germline values: CDR1 SEHNR, CDR2 FQNEAQ (reference sequence). Written as DNA, the CDR3 is TGTGCCAGCAGCCCGGACAGGTCAGGACAGCCCCAGCATTTT. Its protein is CASSPDRSGQPQHF. The full variable domain, with the rest looked up from reference TRBV7-9 and TRBJ1-5, is DTGVSQNPRHKITKRGQNVTFRCDPISEHNRLYWYRQTLGQGPEFLTYFQNEAQLEKSRLLSDRFSAERPKGSFSTLEIQRTEQGDSAMYLCASSPDRSGQPQHFGDGTRLSIL.

The gene calls are TRBV27 and TRBJ2-7, with unresolved D. Germline V gene sequence: CDR1 MNHEY, CDR2 SMNVEV (reference sequence). Trimming removed 4 bases at V and 6 bases at J, with 13 bases between. The CDR3 spans 13 residues. The CDR3 nucleotides read TGTGCCAGCAGTTCAGTTGCAGGAACCGAGCAGTACTTC. This codes for CASSSVAGTEQYF.

This rearrangement joins TRBV12-3 or TRBV12-4 to TRBJ2-1; D remains unclear. There are 14 residues in the CDR3. V gave up 3 bases and J gave up 2 bases, with 8 bases separating them. CDR3 sequence (DNA): TGTGCCAGCAGTTTGGACGCTACCTACAATGAGCAGTTCTTC. It encodes CASSLDATYNEQFF.

This clonotype has a count of ten or more. The chain is built from TRBV24-1 and TRBJ2-6; TRBD1 or TRBD2 may be the D gene (6 bases each). V was shortened by 9 bases and J by 4 bases, with 12 bases between the two germline ends. CDR3 size: 14 residues. Germline values: CDR1 KGHDR, CDR2 SFDVKD. The CDR3 loop reads CATEGGAGANVLTF. As DNA, the CDR3 is TGTGCCACCGAGGGGGGTGCGGGGGCCAACGTCCTGACTTTC.

This clonotype was counted only a few times. This chain connects TRBV20-1 to TRBJ2-1, with TRBD2 matching 9 bases. The CDR3 is made up of 15 amino acids. Looked up from germline, CDR1 is DFQATT and CDR2 is SNEGSKA (reference sequence). Losses at the gene ends were 0 bases for V and 2 bases for J; bases not matched to a gene: 2. The CDR3 coding sequence is TGCAGTGCTAGAGATCTAGCGGGGACCTACAATGAGCAGTTCTTC. Residues: CSARDLAGTYNEQFF.

The chain employs TRBV18 and TRBJ2-7; tentatively, D is TRBD1 (6 bases). The CDR3 covers 13 residues. The germline V and J ends were trimmed by 5 bases and 4 bases, with 12 bases remaining between them. Germline V lookup: CDR1 KGHSH, CDR2 LQKENI. The CDR3, as DNA: TGTGCCAGCTCATCGGAACAGGGTTACGAGCAGTACTTC. Its protein product is CASSSEQGYEQYF.